These T cell receptor beta chains were read from a single sample in a study of OX40 agonist ivuxolimab in advanced cancers. Sequencing was performed with immunoSEQ multiplex PCR; in TCRdb, only in-frame clones are kept and a portion is missing. The sample records roughly 70,000 clones, 88% being singletons. The material sequenced was CD4+ or CD8+ T cells sorted from blood, taken in a trial of the OX40 agonist ivuxolimab. Receptors originate from an adult with an advanced solid tumor such as melanoma, head and neck, liver or kidney cancer. The CDR3 runs from the conserved cysteine through the conserved F or W. A D gene is named only where the DNA matches it firmly. Rows may omit the clone size; those that give it use once, few, many or a size class.

j_call | d_call | clone_size | v_call | cdr3_aa
TRBJ2-5 | NA | NA | TRBV2 | CAPRRDDQETQYF
TRBJ1-3 | NA | NA | TRBV7-9 | CASSDSGNTIYF
TRBJ2-3 | NA | NA | TRBV19 | CASSIESGRTAQYF
TRBJ1-1 | NA | NA | TRBV10-3 | CAGGTQWGSTEAFF
TRBJ2-1 | TRBD2 | NA | TRBV5-6 | CASSLGAGGINEQFF
TRBJ1-2 | TRBD1 | once | TRBV9 | CASSARQGGNGYTF
TRBJ1-1 | NA | NA | TRBV13 | CASSLVQGGTEAFF
TRBJ1-1 | NA | NA | TRBV7-3 | CASSPNGGQQNTEAFF
TRBJ2-2 | TRBD1 | NA | TRBV19 | CASSISATGFGGELFF
TRBJ2-4 | NA | NA | TRBV2 | CASRTGISAKNIQYF
TRBJ1-1 | TRBD1 | NA | TRBV5-1 | CASSLAGGKNTEAFF
TRBJ1-5 | TRBD1 | many | TRBV7-8 | CASSPGQGWSGNQPQHF
TRBJ1-1 | NA | NA | TRBV18 | CASSPTTENTEAFF
TRBJ2-3 | NA | NA | TRBV5-1 | CASSLVQGISTDTQYF
TRBJ1-2 | TRBD1 | NA | TRBV10-3 | CAISTGVTGTYGYTF
TRBJ1-5 | TRBD1 | NA | TRBV5-6 | CASSLGGGGPYSNQPQHF
TRBJ2-7 | NA | NA | TRBV2 | CASSAQQSSYEQYF
TRBJ1-1 | NA | few | TRBV6-1 | CATPGTQGWNTEAFF
TRBJ1-5 | NA | NA | TRBV2 | CASKMDSNQPQHF
TRBJ2-1 | TRBD2 | NA | TRBV7-8 | CASSLGSGPYNEQFF
TRBJ1-2 | NA | NA | TRBV5-4 | CASSLERARQLDGYTF
TRBJ2-4 | NA | NA | TRBV6-6 | CASTNPTGRRIQYF
TRBJ2-2 | TRBD2 | NA | TRBV5-1 | CASNRLAGGTGELFF
TRBJ1-1 | TRBD1 | NA | TRBV7-8 | CASSHWDRNTEAFF
TRBJ1-5 | NA | NA | TRBV5-1 | CASSSGTGFDQPQHF
TRBJ1-6 | NA | NA | TRBV6-5 | CASSYSRSYNSPLHF
TRBJ1-2 | NA | NA | TRBV6-5 | CASSYSAGKDGYTF
TRBJ1-6 | NA | NA | TRBV19 | CASGPINSPLHF
TRBJ1-1 | NA | NA | TRBV7-2 | CASSLMRNTEAFF
TRBJ2-7 | NA | NA | TRBV5-1 | CASSLPASYEQYF
TRBJ1-3 | NA | once | TRBV6-1 | CASSDQLILSGNTIYF